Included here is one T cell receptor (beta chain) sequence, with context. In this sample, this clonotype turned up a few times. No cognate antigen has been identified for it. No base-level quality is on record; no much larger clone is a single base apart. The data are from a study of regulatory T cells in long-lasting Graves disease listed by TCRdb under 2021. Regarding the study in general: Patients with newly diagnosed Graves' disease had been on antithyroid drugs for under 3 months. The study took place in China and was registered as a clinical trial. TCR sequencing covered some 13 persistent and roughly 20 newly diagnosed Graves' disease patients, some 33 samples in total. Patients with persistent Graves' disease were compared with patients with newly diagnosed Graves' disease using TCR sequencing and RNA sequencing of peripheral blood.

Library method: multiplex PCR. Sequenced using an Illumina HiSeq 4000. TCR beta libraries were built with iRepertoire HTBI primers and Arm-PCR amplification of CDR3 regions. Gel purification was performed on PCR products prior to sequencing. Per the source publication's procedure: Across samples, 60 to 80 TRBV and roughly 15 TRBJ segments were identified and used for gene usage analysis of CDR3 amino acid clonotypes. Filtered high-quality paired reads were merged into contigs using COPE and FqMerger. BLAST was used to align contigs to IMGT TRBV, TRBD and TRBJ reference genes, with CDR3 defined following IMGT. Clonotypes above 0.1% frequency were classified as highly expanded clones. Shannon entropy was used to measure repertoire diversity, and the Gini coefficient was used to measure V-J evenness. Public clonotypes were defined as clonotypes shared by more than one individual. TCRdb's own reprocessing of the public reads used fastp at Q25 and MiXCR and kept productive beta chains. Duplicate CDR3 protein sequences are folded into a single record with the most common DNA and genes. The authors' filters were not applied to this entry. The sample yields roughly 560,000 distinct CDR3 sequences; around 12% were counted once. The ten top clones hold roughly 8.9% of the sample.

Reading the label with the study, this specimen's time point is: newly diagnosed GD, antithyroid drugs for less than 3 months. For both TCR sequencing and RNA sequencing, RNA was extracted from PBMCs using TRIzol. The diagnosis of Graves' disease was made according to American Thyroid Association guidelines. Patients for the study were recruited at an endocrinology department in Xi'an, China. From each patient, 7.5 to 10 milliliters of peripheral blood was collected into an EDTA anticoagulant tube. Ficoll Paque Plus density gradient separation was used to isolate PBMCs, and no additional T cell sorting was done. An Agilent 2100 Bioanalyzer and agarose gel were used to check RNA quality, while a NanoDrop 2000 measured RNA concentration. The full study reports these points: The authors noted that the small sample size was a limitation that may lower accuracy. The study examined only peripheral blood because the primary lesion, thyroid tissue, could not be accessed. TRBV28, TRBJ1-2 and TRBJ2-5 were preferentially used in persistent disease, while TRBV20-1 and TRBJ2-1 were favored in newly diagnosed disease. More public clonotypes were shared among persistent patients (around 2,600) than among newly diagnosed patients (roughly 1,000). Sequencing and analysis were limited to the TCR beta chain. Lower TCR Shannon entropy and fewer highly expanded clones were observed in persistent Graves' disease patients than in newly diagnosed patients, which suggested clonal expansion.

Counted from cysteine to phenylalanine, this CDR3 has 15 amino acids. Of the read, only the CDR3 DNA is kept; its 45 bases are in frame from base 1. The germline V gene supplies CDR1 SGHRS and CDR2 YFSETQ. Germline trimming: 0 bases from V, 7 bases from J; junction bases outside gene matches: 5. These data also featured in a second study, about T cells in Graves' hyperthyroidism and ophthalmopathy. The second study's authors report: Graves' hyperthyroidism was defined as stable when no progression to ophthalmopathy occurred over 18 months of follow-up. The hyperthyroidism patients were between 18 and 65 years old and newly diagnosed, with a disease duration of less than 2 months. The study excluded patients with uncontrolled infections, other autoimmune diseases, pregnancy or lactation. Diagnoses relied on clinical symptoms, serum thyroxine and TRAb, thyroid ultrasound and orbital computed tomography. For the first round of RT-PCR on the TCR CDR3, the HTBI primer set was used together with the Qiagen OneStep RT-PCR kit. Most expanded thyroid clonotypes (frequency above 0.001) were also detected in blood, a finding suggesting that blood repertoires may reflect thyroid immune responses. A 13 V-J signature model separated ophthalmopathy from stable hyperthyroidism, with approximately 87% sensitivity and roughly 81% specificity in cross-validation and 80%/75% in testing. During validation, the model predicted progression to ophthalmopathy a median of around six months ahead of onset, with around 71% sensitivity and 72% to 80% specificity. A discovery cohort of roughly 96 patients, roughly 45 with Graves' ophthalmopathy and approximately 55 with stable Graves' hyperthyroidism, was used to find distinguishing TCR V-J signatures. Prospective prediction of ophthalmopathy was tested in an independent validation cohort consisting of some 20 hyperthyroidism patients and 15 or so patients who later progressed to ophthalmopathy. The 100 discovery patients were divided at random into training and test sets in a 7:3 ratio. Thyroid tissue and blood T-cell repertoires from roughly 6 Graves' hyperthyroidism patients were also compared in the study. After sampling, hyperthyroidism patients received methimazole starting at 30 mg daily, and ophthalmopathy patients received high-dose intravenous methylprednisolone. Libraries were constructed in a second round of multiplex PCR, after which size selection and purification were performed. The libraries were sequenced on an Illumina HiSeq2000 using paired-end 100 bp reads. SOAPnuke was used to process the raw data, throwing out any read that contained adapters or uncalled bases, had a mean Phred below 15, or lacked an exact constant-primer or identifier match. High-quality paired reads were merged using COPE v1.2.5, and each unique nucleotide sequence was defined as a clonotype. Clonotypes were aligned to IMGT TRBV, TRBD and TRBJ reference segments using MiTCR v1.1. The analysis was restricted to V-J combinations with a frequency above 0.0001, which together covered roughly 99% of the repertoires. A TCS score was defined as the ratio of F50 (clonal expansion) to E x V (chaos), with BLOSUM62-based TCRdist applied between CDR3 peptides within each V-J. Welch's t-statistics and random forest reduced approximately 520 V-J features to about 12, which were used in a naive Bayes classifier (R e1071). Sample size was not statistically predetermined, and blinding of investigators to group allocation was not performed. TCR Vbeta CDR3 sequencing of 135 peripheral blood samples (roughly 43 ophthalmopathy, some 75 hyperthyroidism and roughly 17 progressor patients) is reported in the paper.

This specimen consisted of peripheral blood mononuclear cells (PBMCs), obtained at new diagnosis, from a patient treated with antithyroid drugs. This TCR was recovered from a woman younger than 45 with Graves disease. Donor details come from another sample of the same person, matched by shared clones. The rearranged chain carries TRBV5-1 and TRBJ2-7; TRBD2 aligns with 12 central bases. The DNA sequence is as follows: TGCGCCAGCAGCTTGGCTCTAGCGGGAGGGCCTGAGCAGTACTTC. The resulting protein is CASSLALAGGPEQYF.